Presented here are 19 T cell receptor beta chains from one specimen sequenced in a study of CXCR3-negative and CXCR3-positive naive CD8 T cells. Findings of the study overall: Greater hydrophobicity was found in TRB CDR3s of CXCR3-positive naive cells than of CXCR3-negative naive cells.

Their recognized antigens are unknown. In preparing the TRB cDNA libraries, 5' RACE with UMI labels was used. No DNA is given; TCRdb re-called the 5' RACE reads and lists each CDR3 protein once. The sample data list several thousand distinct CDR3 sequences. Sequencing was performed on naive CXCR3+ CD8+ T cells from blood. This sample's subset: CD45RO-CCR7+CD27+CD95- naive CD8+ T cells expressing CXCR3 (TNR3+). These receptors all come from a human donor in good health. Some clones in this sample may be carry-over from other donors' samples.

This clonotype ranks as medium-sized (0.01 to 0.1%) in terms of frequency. CDR3 protein: CASSSPGGLFNEQFF. The chain joins TRBV7-8 to TRBJ2-1; TCRdb proposes TRBD2, but this gene call is untestable without DNA. The CDR3 runs 15 residues. The germline V gene has CDR1 SGHVS and CDR2 FQNEAQ.

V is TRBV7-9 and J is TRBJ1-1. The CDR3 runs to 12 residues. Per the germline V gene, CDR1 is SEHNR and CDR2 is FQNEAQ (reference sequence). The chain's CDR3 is CASSLLAPEAFF.

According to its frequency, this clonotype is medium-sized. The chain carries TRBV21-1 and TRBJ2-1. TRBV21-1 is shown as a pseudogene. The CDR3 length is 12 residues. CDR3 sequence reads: CASSTTYNEQFF.

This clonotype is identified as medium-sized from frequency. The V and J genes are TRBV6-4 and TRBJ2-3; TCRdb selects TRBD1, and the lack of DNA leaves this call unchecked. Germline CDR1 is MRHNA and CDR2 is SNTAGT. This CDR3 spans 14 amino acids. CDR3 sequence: CASSDLGRPSTQYF.

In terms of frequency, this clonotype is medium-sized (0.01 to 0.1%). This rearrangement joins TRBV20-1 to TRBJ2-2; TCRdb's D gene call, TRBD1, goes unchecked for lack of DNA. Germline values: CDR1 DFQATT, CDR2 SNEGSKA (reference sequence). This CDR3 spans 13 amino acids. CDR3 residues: CSAGTANTGELFF.

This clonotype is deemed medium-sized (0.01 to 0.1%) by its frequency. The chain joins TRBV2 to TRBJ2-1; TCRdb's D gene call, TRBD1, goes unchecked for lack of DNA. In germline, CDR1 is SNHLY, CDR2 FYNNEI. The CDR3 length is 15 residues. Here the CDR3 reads CASSEMGGSYNEQFF.

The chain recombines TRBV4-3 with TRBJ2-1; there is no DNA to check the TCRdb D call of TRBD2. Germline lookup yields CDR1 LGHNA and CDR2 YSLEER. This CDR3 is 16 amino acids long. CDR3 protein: CASSQDQTSGRFEQFF.

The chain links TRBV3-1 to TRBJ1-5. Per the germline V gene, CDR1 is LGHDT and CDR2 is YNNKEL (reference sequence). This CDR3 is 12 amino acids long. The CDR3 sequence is CASSQDGQPQHF.

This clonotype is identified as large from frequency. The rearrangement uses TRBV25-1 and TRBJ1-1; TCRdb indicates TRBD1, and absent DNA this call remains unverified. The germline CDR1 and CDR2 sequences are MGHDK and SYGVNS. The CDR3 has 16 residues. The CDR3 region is CASRNQPGTVNTEAFF. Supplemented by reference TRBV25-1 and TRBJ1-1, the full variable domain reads EADIYQTPRYLVIGTGKKITLECSQTMGHDKMYWYQQDPGMELHLIHYSYGVNSTEKGDLSSESTVSRIRTEHFPLTLESARPSHTSQYLCASRNQPGTVNTEAFFGQGTRLTVV.

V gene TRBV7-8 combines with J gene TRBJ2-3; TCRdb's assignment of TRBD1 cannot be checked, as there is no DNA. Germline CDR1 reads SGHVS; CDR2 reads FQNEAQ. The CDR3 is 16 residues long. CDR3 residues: CASSLVRTATTDTQYF. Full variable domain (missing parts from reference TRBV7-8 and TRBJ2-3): GAGVSQSPRYKVAKRGQDVALRCDPISGHVSLFWYQQALGQGPEFLTYFQNEAQLDKSGLPSDRFFAERPEGSVSTLKIQRTQQEDSAVYLCASSLVRTATTDTQYFGPGTRLTVL.

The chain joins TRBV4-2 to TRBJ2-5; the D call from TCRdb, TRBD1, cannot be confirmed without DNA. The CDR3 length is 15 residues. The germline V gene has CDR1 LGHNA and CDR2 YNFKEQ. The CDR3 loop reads CASSQVTRGQETQYF.

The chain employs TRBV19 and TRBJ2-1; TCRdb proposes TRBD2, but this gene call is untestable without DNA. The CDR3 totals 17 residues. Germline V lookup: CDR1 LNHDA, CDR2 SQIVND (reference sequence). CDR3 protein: CASTPNGGRGSYNEQFF.

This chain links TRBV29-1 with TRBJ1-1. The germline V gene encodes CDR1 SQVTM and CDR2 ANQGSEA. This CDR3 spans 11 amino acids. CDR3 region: CSAEGNAEAFF.

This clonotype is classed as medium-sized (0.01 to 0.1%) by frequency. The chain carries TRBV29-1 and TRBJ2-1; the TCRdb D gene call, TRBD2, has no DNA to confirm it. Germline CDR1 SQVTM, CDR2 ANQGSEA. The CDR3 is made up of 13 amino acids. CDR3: CSVISGPYNEQFF.

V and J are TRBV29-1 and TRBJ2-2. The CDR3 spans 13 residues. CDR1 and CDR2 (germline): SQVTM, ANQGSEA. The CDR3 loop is CSVQDPNTGELFF.

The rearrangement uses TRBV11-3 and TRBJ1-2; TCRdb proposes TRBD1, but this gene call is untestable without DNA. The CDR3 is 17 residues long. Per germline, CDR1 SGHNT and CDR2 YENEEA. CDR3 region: CASSPSSSTGPNYGYTF.

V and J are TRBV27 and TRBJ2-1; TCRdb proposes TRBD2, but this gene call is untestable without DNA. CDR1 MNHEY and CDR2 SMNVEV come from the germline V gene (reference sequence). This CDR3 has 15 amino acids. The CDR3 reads CASSFTSGRSNEQFF.

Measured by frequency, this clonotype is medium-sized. The CDR3 loop reads CASSWTSGNEQFF. V and J are TRBV6-4 and TRBJ2-1; as DNA is missing, the TRBD2 call by TCRdb cannot be tested. Germline CDR1 and CDR2: MRHNA and SNTAGT. This CDR3 has 13 residues.

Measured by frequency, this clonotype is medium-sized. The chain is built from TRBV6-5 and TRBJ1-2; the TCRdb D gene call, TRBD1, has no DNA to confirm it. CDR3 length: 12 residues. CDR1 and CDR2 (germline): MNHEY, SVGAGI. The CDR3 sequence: CASSYIGHDYTF.